These T cell receptor beta chains were read from a single sample in a study of radiotherapy plus CTLA-4 blockade in lung cancer. Generated by immunoSEQ multiplex PCR, the TCRdb table keeps only in-frame clones and is missing some. The sample has about 80,000 clones; approximately 86% are singletons. Sequencing was performed on peripheral blood, taken from a patient treated with radiotherapy plus ipilimumab. Receptors originate from a human donor with non-small cell lung cancer who had stable disease on radiotherapy plus ipilimumab. Both conserved end residues are part of each CDR3. A D gene is named only where the DNA matches it firmly. Clone size is shown for a subset of rows, as once, few, many or a class of expanded clone.

V: TRBV10-2; D: TRBD2; size: .; J: TRBJ2-5; CDR3: CASSWGLAGGETQYF; DNA: TGCGCCAGCAGTTGGGGACTAGCGGGAGGGGAGACCCAGTACTTC
V: TRBV7-6; D: .; size: once; J: TRBJ2-1; CDR3: CASSPGVALGDNEQFF; DNA: TGTGCCAGCAGCCCGGGGGTCGCCCTCGGGGACAATGAGCAGTTCTTC
V: TRBV21-1; D: .; size: few; J: TRBJ1-5; CDR3: CASSTFGQGALGNQPQHF; DNA: .
V: TRBV10-2; D: .; size: once; J: TRBJ1-5; CDR3: CASSDDRSFYSNQPQHF; DNA: TGCGCCAGCAGTGACGACAGATCATTCTATAGCAATCAGCCCCAGCATTTT
V: TRBV7-3; D: TRBD2; size: .; J: TRBJ2-5; CDR3: CASSSAGGPETQYF; DNA: TGTGCCAGCAGCTCCGCGGGGGGGCCGGAGACCCAGTACTTC
V: TRBV11-2; D: TRBD1; size: .; J: TRBJ1-1; CDR3: CASSWDRYTEAFF; DNA: TGTGCCAGCAGCTGGGACAGATACACTGAAGCTTTCTTT
V: TRBV18; D: TRBD1; size: .; J: TRBJ2-6; CDR3: CASSRDRGSSGANVLTF; DNA: TGTGCCAGCTCACGGGACAGGGGTTCGTCCGGGGCCAACGTCCTGACTTTC
V: TRBV7-3; D: .; size: few; J: TRBJ1-2; CDR3: CASSLTGPGNYGYTF; DNA: TGTGCCAGCAGCTTAACCGGCCCGGGTAACTATGGCTACACCTTC
V: TRBV28; D: TRBD2; size: .; J: TRBJ2-1; CDR3: CASVIAGGLKNEQFF; DNA: TGTGCCAGCGTAATAGCGGGAGGGTTGAAGAATGAGCAGTTCTTC
V: TRBV1; D: .; size: few; J: TRBJ2-5; CDR3: CTSSQTPTGEQGQETQYF; DNA: TGCACCAGCAGCCAAACCCCTACCGGGGAGCAGGGCCAAGAGACCCAGTACTTC
V: TRBV5-1; D: .; size: .; J: TRBJ1-3; CDR3: CASSPPGGGGNTIYF; DNA: TGCGCCAGCAGCCCCCCGGGGGGGGGAGGAAACACCATATATTTT
V: TRBV7-8; D: .; size: .; J: TRBJ2-3; CDR3: CASSLGLGRTGAQYF; DNA: TGTGCCAGCAGCTTAGGGTTGGGACGGACGGGTGCGCAGTATTTT
V: TRBV29-1; D: .; size: .; J: TRBJ2-1; CDR3: CSVAGLNEQFF; DNA: TGCAGCGTTGCGGGACTCAATGAGCAGTTCTTC
V: TRBV6-1; D: TRBD1; size: .; J: TRBJ1-1; CDR3: CASSLTGLDVEAFF; DNA: TGTGCCAGCAGTCTGACAGGGCTGGACGTGGAAGCTTTCTTT
V: TRBV5-6; D: .; size: .; J: TRBJ2-7; CDR3: CASSLSSGSYEQYF; DNA: TGTGCCAGCAGCTTGTCTAGTGGCTCCTACGAGCAGTACTTC
V: TRBV7-9; D: TRBD2; size: .; J: TRBJ2-5; CDR3: CASSSALAGGQGTQYF; DNA: TGTGCCAGCAGCTCCGCACTAGCGGGGGGGCAGGGGACCCAGTACTTC
V: TRBV11-3; D: TRBD2; size: .; J: TRBJ2-7; CDR3: CASSSGLAGDPYEQYF; DNA: TGTGCCAGCAGCTCGGGACTAGCGGGGGACCCCTACGAGCAGTACTTC
V: TRBV30; D: .; size: few; J: TRBJ2-6; CDR3: CAWGTGSGANVLTF; DNA: TGTGCCTGGGGCACAGGGTCTGGGGCCAACGTCCTGACTTTC
V: TRBV29-1; D: .; size: .; J: TRBJ1-1; CDR3: CSVYQGGTEAFF; DNA: TGCAGCGTTTACCAGGGAGGGACTGAAGCTTTCTTT
V: TRBV28; D: .; size: once; J: TRBJ1-1; CDR3: CASRPGPANTEAFF; DNA: TGTGCCAGCAGACCGGGACCTGCGAACACTGAAGCTTTCTTT
V: TRBV12-5; D: .; size: .; J: TRBJ2-1; CDR3: CASGPSNEQFF; DNA: TGTGCTAGTGGGCCGAGCAATGAGCAGTTCTTC
V: TRBV5-1; D: .; size: .; J: TRBJ2-3; CDR3: CASSLGGPSTDTQYF; DNA: TGCGCCAGCAGCTTGGGGGGCCCTAGCACAGATACGCAGTATTTT
V: TRBV6-5; D: TRBD1; size: .; J: TRBJ2-3; CDR3: CASSQTGLSTDTQYF; DNA: TGTGCCAGCAGTCAGACAGGGTTGAGCACAGATACGCAGTATTTT
V: TRBV18; D: .; size: .; J: TRBJ2-3; CDR3: CASSARIGSTDTQYF; DNA: TGTGCCAGCTCAGCACGAATTGGGAGCACAGATACGCAGTATTTT
V: TRBV14; D: .; size: .; J: TRBJ2-1; CDR3: CASSPDYHGEQFF; DNA: TGTGCCAGCAGCCCGGACTATCACGGTGAGCAGTTCTTC
V: TRBV27; D: TRBD1; size: .; J: TRBJ2-1; CDR3: CASTPGQGNNEQFF; DNA: TGTGCCAGCACTCCGGGACAGGGAAACAATGAGCAGTTCTTC
V: TRBV6-1; D: .; size: .; J: TRBJ2-7; CDR3: CASSERLGSYEQYF; DNA: TGTGCCAGCAGTGAACGACTAGGCTCCTACGAGCAGTACTTC
V: TRBV6-1; D: TRBD1; size: .; J: TRBJ1-1; CDR3: CASSGQGKTEAFF; DNA: TGTGCCAGCAGTGGACAGGGGAAGACTGAAGCTTTCTTT
V: TRBV7-8; D: .; size: few; J: TRBJ1-5; CDR3: CASSPGGARNQPQHF; DNA: TGTGCCAGCAGCCCAGGAGGGGCCCGCAATCAGCCCCAGCATTTT
V: TRBV28; D: .; size: .; J: TRBJ2-7; CDR3: CASGPLGQYF; DNA: TGTGCCTCCGGGCCCTTGGGGCAGTACTTC
V: TRBV7-2; D: TRBD1; size: .; J: TRBJ1-1; CDR3: CASSSWTGGRTEAFF; DNA: TGTGCCAGCAGCTCCTGGACAGGGGGCAGGACTGAAGCTTTCTTT
V: TRBV18; D: .; size: .; J: TRBJ2-7; CDR3: CASSPTRTYEQYF; DNA: TGTGCCAGCTCCCCGACTAGAACGTACGAGCAGTACTTC
V: TRBV7-8; D: TRBD1; size: .; J: TRBJ2-7; CDR3: CASSLVGRTGVSYEQYF; DNA: TGTGCCAGCAGCTTAGTAGGAAGGACAGGGGTTTCCTACGAGCAGTACTTC
V: TRBV5-1; D: .; size: once; J: TRBJ2-5; CDR3: CASSFSTGKETQYF; DNA: TGCGCCAGCAGCTTCTCCACGGGGAAAGAGACCCAGTACTTC
V: TRBV5-1; D: .; size: .; J: TRBJ1-4; CDR3: CASSLGPQGEKLFF; DNA: TGCGCCAGCAGCTTGGGACCCCAAGGGGAAAAACTGTTTTTT
V: TRBV5-4; D: .; size: .; J: TRBJ2-7; CDR3: CASSLGYEQYF; DNA: TGTGCCAGCAGCTTGGGGTACGAGCAGTACTTC
V: TRBV19; D: TRBD2; size: .; J: TRBJ2-7; CDR3: CASSTTAGGPYEQYF; DNA: TGTGCCAGTAGTACAACAGCGGGAGGGCCCTACGAGCAGTACTTC
V: TRBV9; D: .; size: once; J: TRBJ2-7; CDR3: CASSVAAGSYEQYF; DNA: TGTGCCAGCAGCGTAGCAGCTGGCTCCTACGAGCAGTACTTC
V: TRBV6-5; D: .; size: .; J: TRBJ2-2; CDR3: CASSQSRGLAGELFF; DNA: TGTGCCAGCAGTCAGAGCAGGGGTCTCGCCGGGGAGCTGTTTTTT
V: TRBV27; D: .; size: .; J: TRBJ2-5; CDR3: CASFRDPNGVQYF; DNA: TGTGCCAGCTTCCGGGACCCCAATGGTGTCCAGTACTTC
V: TRBV7-8; D: .; size: .; J: TRBJ1-1; CDR3: CASSLVTRDTEAFF; DNA: TGTGCCAGCAGCTTAGTGACTAGGGACACTGAAGCTTTCTTT
V: TRBV5-4; D: TRBD1; size: once; J: TRBJ1-2; CDR3: CASTEGGRILYGYTF; DNA: TGTGCCAGCACCGAAGGGGGCAGGATCCTCTATGGCTACACCTTC
V: TRBV11-2; D: .; size: .; J: TRBJ2-3; CDR3: CASSPPAPNTDTQYF; DNA: TGTGCCAGCAGCCCCCCGGCCCCTAACACAGATACGCAGTATTTT